The source of this TCR beta chain is a study of T cell responses to AZD1222 COVID-19 vaccine. V dropped 5 bases and J dropped 6; count of bases not matched to a gene: 7. CDR1 and CDR2 from the germline V gene are SNHLY and FYNNEI. The CDR3 contains 14 residues. About this clone: Its antigen is as yet unknown.

Sequencing was performed with immunoSEQ multiplex PCR; in TCRdb, only in-frame clones are kept and a portion is missing. Here the sample spans 150,000 to 200,000 clones, approximately 90% being singletons. Study-wide points: Within unmutated variant regions lay the reported targets of nearly half of spike-specific TCRs. The study found Spike-specific TCR breadth and depth rose after two AZD1222 doses.

V usage is TRBV2 and J usage is TRBJ2-1, with 7 bases matching TRBD2. The sequenced sample was peripheral blood, obtained 28 days after the second dose of the MenACWY control vaccine. This sequence was found in an adult who received the MenACWY meningococcal vaccine as a control. For the CDR3, the DNA is TGTGCCAGCAGTTGGGTCGCGGGAGTCAATGAGCAGTTCTTC. It encodes CASSWVAGVNEQFF.